This TCR beta chain was observed in a study of vaccination and CD4 T cells after COVID-19. On the study more broadly: Investigators stimulated cells with overlapping spike peptides drawn from SARS-CoV-2, HCoV-NL63, HCoV-OC43 and HCoV-229E.

Comment on this clonotype: The antigen remains undetermined.

The V gene lost 2 bases and the J gene lost 4 bases, with 12 bases spanning the gap. The CDR3 is made up of 15 amino acids. CDR1 is DFQATT, CDR2 SNEGSKA, per germline (reference sequence). The treatment here: roughly 10-day PBMC culture with coronavirus spike peptide pools or control peptides (ViraFEST assay). PCR-confirmed positives ranged from March to December 2020, preceding US Alpha, Beta and Delta variants. The assay that was used to sequence DNA from cultured CD4+ T cells was the Oncomine TCR Beta short-read assay. In TCRdb, the PCR reads were re-called with MiXCR into one record per CDR3 protein. This sample has about 10,000 distinct CDR3 sequences, with roughly 64% found just once.

This chain connects TRBV20-1 to TRBJ1-6; D is perhaps TRBD1 (6 bases). Sequenced: CD4+ T cells from blood, cultured in vitro. This receptor was identified in a human donor who had recovered from COVID-19. CDR3 bases: TGCAGTGCTAGATCCGCCGGACAGTATAATTCACCCCTCCACTTT. Amino acid sequence: CSARSAGQYNSPLHF.